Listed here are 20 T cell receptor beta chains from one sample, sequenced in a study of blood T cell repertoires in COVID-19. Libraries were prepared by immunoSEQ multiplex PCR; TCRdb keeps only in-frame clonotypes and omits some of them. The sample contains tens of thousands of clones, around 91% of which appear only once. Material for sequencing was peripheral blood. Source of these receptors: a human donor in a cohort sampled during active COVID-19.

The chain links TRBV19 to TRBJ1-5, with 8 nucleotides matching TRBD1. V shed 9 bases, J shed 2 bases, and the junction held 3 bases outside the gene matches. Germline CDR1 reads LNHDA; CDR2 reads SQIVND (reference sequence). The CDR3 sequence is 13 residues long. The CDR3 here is CASLQGGNQPQHF. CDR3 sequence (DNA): TGTGCCAGCCTACAGGGGGGCAATCAGCCCCAGCATTTT. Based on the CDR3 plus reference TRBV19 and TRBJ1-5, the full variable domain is DGGITQSPKYLFRKEGQNVTLSCEQNLNHDAMYWYRQDPGQGLRLIYYSQIVNDFQKGDIAEGYSVSREKKESFPLTVTSAQKNPTAFYLCASLQGGNQPQHFGDGTRLSIL.

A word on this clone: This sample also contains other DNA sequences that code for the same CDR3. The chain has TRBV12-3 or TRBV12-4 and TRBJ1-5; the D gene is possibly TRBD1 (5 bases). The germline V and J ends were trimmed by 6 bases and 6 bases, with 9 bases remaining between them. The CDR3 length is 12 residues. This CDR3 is CASSLGGQPQHF. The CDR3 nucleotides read TGTGCCAGCAGCTTGGGGGGTCAGCCCCAGCATTTT.

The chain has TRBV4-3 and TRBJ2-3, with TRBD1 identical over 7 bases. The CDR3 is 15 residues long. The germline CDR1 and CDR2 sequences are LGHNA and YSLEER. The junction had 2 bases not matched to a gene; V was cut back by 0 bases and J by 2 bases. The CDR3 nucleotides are TGCGCCAGCAGCCAAGATGAGGGGGCCACAGATACGCAGTATTTT. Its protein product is CASSQDEGATDTQYF.

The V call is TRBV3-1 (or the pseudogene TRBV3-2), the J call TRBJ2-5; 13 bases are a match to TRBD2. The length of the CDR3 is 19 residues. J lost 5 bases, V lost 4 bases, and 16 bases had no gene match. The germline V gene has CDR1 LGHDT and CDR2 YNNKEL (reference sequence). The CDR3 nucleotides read TGTGCCAGCAGCCGCGCTACGGGACTAGCGGGGTTCGGTGTCGAGACCCAGTACTTC. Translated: CASSRATGLAGFGVETQYF.

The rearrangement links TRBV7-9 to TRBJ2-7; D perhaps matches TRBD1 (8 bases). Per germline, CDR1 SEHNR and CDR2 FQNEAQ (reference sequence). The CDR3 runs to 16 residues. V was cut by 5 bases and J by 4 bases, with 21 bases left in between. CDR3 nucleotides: TGTGCCAGCAGCCCTTGGGGAGGGACAGGAATATACGAGCAGTACTTC. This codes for CASSPWGGTGIYEQYF.

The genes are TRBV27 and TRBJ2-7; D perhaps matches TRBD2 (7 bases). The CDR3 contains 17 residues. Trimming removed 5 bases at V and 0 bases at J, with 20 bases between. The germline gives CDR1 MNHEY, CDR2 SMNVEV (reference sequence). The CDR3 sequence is CASSPPHRGGASYEQYF. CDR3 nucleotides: TGTGCCAGCAGTCCACCCCATCGAGGGGGGGCCTCCTACGAGCAGTACTTC.

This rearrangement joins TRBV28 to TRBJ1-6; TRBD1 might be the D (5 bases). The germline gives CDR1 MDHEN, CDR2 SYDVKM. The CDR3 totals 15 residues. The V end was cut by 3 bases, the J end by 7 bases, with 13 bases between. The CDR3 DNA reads TGTGCCAGCAGTTTGGAGGGGCGCGTGAATTCACCCCTCCACTTT. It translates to CASSLEGRVNSPLHF.

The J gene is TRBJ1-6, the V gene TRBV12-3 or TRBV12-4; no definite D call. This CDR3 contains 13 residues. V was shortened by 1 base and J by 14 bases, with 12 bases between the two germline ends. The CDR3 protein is CASSLGPLVALHF. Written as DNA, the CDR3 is TGTGCCAGCAGTTTAGGGCCCCTCGTGGCCCTCCACTTT.

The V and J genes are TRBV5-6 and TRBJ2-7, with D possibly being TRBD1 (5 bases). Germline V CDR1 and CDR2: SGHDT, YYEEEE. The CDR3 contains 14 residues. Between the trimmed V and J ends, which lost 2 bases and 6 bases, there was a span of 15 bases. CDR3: CASSFRDRRSEQYF. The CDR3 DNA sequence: TGTGCCAGCAGCTTCCGCGACAGAAGGTCCGAGCAGTACTTC.

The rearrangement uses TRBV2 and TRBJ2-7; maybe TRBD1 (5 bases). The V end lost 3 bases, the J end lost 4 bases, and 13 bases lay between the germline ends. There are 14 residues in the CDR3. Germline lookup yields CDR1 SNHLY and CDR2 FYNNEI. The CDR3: CASSDPRGNYEQYF. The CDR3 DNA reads TGTGCCAGCAGTGATCCAAGGGGCAATTACGAGCAGTACTTC.

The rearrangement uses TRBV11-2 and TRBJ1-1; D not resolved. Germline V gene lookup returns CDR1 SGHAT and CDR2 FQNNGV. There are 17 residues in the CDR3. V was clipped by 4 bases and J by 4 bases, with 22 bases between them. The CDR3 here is CASSSLSPSKTGTEAFF. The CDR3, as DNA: TGTGCCAGCAGCTCCCTCAGCCCTTCTAAAACGGGCACTGAAGCTTTCTTT.

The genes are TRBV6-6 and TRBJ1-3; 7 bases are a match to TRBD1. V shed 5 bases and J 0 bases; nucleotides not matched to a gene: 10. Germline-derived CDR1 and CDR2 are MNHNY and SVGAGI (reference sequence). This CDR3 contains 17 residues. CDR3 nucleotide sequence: TGTGCCAGCAGTCCGTATCCGGGACAGAGCTCTGGAAACACCATATATTTT. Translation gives CASSPYPGQSSGNTIYF.

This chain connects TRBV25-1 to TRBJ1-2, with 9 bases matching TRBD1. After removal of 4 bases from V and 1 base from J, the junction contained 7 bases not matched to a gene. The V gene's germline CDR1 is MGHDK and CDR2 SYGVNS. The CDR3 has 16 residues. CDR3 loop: CASSAPGTGSNYGYTF. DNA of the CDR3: TGTGCCAGCAGTGCCCCCGGGACAGGGAGTAACTATGGCTACACCTTC.

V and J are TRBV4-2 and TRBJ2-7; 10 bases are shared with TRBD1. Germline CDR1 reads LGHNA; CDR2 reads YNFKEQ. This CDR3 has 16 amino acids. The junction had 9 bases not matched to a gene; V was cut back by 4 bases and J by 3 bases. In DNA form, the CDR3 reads TGTGCCAGCAGCCGACCTCCCGGGACAGGGGACTACGAGCAGTACTTC. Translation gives CASSRPPGTGDYEQYF.

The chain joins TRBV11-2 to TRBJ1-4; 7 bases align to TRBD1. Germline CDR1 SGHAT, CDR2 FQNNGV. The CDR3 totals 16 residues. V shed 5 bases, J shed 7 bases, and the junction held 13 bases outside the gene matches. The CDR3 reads CASSPIRDRAGEKLFF. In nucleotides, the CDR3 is TGTGCCAGCAGCCCGATAAGAGACAGGGCTGGTGAAAAACTGTTTTTT.

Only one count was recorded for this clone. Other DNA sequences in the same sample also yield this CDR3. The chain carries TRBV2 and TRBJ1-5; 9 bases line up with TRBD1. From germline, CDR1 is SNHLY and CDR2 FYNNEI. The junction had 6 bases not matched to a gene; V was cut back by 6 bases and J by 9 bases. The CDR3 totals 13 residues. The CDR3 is CASSHTGGGPQHF. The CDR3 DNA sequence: TGTGCCAGCAGCCATACAGGGGGCGGGCCCCAGCATTTT.

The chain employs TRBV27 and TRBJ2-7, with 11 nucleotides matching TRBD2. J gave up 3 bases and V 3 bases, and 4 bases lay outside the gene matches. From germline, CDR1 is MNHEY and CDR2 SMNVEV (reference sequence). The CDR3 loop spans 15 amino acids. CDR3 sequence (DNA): TGTGCCAGCAGTTTGAGACTAGCGGGGTTCTACGAGCAGTACTTC. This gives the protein CASSLRLAGFYEQYF.

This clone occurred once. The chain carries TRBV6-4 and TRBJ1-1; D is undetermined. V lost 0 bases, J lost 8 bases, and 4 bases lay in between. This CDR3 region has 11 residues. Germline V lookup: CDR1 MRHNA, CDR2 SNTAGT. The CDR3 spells CASSDSREAFF. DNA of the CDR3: TGTGCCAGCAGTGACTCGAGGGAAGCTTTCTTT.

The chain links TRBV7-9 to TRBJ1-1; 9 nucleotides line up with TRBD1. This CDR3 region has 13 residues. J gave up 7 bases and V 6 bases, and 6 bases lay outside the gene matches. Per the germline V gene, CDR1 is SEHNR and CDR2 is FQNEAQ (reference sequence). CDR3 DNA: TGTGCCAGCAGGGGACAGGGCCTCCATGAAGCTTTCTTT. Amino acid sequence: CASRGQGLHEAFF.

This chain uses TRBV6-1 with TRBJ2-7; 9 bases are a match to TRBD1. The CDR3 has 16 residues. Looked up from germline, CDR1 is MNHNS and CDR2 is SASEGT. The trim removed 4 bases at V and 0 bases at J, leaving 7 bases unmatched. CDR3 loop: CASSGTTGGGSYEQYF. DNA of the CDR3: TGTGCCAGCAGTGGAACGACAGGGGGTGGCTCCTACGAGCAGTACTTC.